A single sample gave rise to the 31 T cell receptor beta chains below, sequenced in a study of blood T cell repertoires in COVID-19. Some clones are missing from TCRdb's copy, which holds only in-frame ones; the method was immunoSEQ multiplex PCR. The sample has approximately 53,000 clones, roughly 82% seen once. The sequenced material came from peripheral blood. The source of these receptors is a woman aged 55-70 years with acute or convalescent COVID-19.

In its sample, this clone was seen a few times. V and J are TRBV7-2 and TRBJ1-2, with a weak D call TRBD1 (5 bases). Looked up from germline, CDR1 is SGHTA and CDR2 is FQGNSA. CDR3 length: 13 amino acids. The ends were cut back, 5 bases at V and 9 bases at J, with 16 bases in the middle. The CDR3 bases are TGTGCCAGCAGCCCAGACAGAATCTCAAGCTACACCTTC. Translating gives CASSPDRISSYTF. The variable domain in full, completed from reference TRBV7-2 and TRBJ1-2, reads GAGVSQSPSNKVTEKGKDVELRCDPISGHTALYWYRQSLGQGLEFLIYFQGNSAPDKSGLPSDRFSAERTGGSVSTLTIQRTQQEDSAVYLCASSPDRISSYTFGSGTRLTVV.

This clone was seen only a few times. This chain links TRBV7-2 with TRBJ2-1; the D is unclear. This CDR3 is 14 amino acids long. V lost 4 bases and J 8 bases, leaving 15 bases between the germline ends. Germline V gives CDR1 SGHTA, CDR2 FQGNSA. The CDR3 nucleotides read TGTGCCAGCAGCTCGATAACAAGAATGGATGAGCAGTTCTTC. Its translation is CASSSITRMDEQFF.

The chain combines TRBV7-2 with TRBJ1-2; D may be TRBD1 (6 bases). From germline, CDR1 is SGHTA and CDR2 FQGNSA. The CDR3 is 14 amino acids. V lost 5 bases, J lost 2 bases, and 12 bases lay in between. CDR3 sequence reads: CASSPTGSNYGYTF. The CDR3, as DNA: TGTGCCAGCAGCCCGACAGGCTCCAACTATGGCTACACCTTC.

The V and J genes are TRBV7-2 and TRBJ2-3, with 11 bases identical to TRBD2. V trimming: 3 bases; J trimming: 4 bases; junction bases outside the gene matches: 6. Per germline, CDR1 SGHTA and CDR2 FQGNSA. CDR3 length equals 16 residues. CDR3 sequence reads: CASSFDSGGVPDTQYF. DNA of the CDR3: TGTGCCAGCAGCTTTGATAGCGGGGGGGTCCCAGATACGCAGTATTTT.

The V call is TRBV7-2, the J call TRBJ1-6; 8 bases match TRBD1. V was pared by 0 bases and J by 9 bases, with 4 bases of the junction left unmatched. Looked up from germline, CDR1 is SGHTA and CDR2 is FQGNSA. The CDR3 length is 15 residues. CDR3 residues: CASSLAPGGSSPLHF. The CDR3 coding sequence is TGTGCCAGCAGCTTAGCTCCAGGGGGCAGTTCACCCCTCCACTTT.

This clone showed up just once. The chain uses TRBV9 and TRBJ1-3; D unresolved. The germline V gene has CDR1 SGDLS and CDR2 YYNGEE. V was trimmed by 6 bases and J by 4 bases, leaving 11 bases between them. The CDR3 totals 13 residues. CDR3 nucleotide sequence: TGTGCCAGCACCGTGGACTACGGAAACACCATATATTTT. This encodes CASTVDYGNTIYF.

The table lists this clone with a few counts. The chain employs TRBV20-1 and TRBJ2-1, with TRBD2 matching over 7 bases. This CDR3 comprises 16 residues. Germline loops: CDR1 DFQATT, CDR2 SNEGSKA (reference sequence). With V trimmed by 3 bases and J by 0 bases, 8 bases remained unmatched. As DNA, the CDR3 is TGCAGTGCTAGTCCCAGGCGGGGGAGCTCCTACAATGAGCAGTTCTTC. Its translation: CSASPRRGSSYNEQFF.

The V call is TRBV7-9, the J call TRBJ1-6; the D is unclear. Deletions cut 3 bases from V and 7 bases from J, with 7 bases between. In germline, CDR1 is SEHNR, CDR2 FQNEAQ (reference sequence). There are 13 residues in the CDR3. DNA of the CDR3: TGTGCCAGCAGCTTGACCGGGAATTCACCCCTCCACTTT. Amino acids: CASSLTGNSPLHF.

This chain links TRBV19 with TRBJ1-5; D might be TRBD1 (5 bases). V was trimmed by 8 bases and J by 0 bases, leaving 17 bases between them. The CDR3 runs 16 residues. Germline assignment: CDR1 LNHDA and CDR2 SQIVND (reference sequence). CDR3 in amino acids: CASHKGQLNSNQPQHF. For the CDR3, the DNA is TGTGCCAGTCATAAGGGGCAGCTCAATAGCAATCAGCCCCAGCATTTT.

The J gene is TRBJ1-1, the V gene TRBV11-2; 11 bases agree with TRBD1. The ends lost 1 base at V and 3 bases at J; junction bases unmatched: 7. Looked up from germline, CDR1 is SGHAT and CDR2 is FQNNGV. The CDR3 has 17 residues. CDR3 DNA sequence: TGTGCCAGCAGCTTAGGAGGACAGGGGGCTACGTACACTGAAGCTTTCTTT. Translating it yields CASSLGGQGATYTEAFF.

This clone was seen only once. This chain connects TRBV5-8 to TRBJ2-7, with D perhaps TRBD2 (6 bases). The germline V and J ends were trimmed by 1 base and 4 bases, with 12 bases remaining between them. The CDR3 has 14 residues. The V gene's germline CDR1 is SGHTS and CDR2 YDEGEE. The CDR3 spells CASSLRGAGYEQYF. CDR3 DNA sequence: TGTGCCAGCAGCTTGCGCGGGGCCGGTTACGAGCAGTACTTC.

There are a few counts of this clone. The rearrangement joins TRBV27 to TRBJ2-3; 10 nucleotides align to TRBD1. V dropped 5 bases and J dropped 2; count of bases not matched to a gene: 7. Germline assignment: CDR1 MNHEY and CDR2 SMNVEV (reference sequence). The CDR3 sequence is 16 residues long. The CDR3 spells CASSPGQGSHTDTQYF. DNA for the CDR3: TGTGCCAGCAGTCCGGGACAGGGGAGTCACACAGATACGCAGTATTTT.

This rearrangement joins TRBV19 to TRBJ2-1; 10 positions match TRBD1. J gave up 2 bases and V 4 bases, and 2 bases lay outside the gene matches. Per the germline V gene, CDR1 is LNHDA and CDR2 is SQIVND (reference sequence). This CDR3 region has 15 residues. CDR3 region: CASSRGQGTYNEQFF. CDR3 DNA: TGTGCCAGTAGTAGGGGACAGGGGACCTACAATGAGCAGTTCTTC.

The J gene is TRBJ1-5, the V gene TRBV29-1; 7 bases map to TRBD1. Germline CDR1 SQVTM, CDR2 ANQGSEA. The CDR3 covers 13 residues. V dropped 7 bases and J dropped 6; count of bases not matched to a gene: 9. CDR3 loop: CSGTTGVGQPQHF. The CDR3, as DNA: TGCAGCGGGACCACAGGGGTCGGTCAGCCCCAGCATTTT.

This clone has a single count. V and J are TRBV29-1 and TRBJ1-2; the D is unclear. Trimming cost V 3 bases and J 5 bases, with 7 bases left between them. The CDR3 is made up of 11 amino acids. Germline CDR1 SQVTM, CDR2 ANQGSEA. DNA for the CDR3: TGCAGCGTTGAGAGAGCTTATGGCTACACCTTC. Protein sequence: CSVERAYGYTF.

The J gene is TRBJ2-1, the V gene TRBV11-3; D gene unclear. Per the germline V gene, CDR1 is SGHNT and CDR2 is YENEEA. V gave up 1 base and J gave up 9 bases, with 7 bases separating them. This CDR3 is 12 amino acids long. The CDR3 DNA follows: TGTGCCAGCAGCTTAGGATCGAGTGAGCAGTTCTTC. Translating gives CASSLGSSEQFF.

The rearrangement joins TRBV30 to TRBJ2-7, with D possibly being TRBD2 (6 bases). The germline gives CDR1 GTSNPN, CDR2 SVGIG (reference sequence). This CDR3 spans 13 amino acids. V lost 3 bases and J lost 3, with 12 bases in between. The CDR3 DNA follows: TGTGCCTGGAGCCCCCTGGGGGGCTACGAGCAGTACTTC. Translating it yields CAWSPLGGYEQYF.

The J gene is TRBJ2-7, the V gene TRBV12-3 or TRBV12-4; 8 bases map to TRBD1. This CDR3 spans 12 amino acids. V shed 4 bases, J shed 5 bases, and the junction held 1 base outside the gene matches. Here the CDR3 DNA reads TGTGCCAGCAGTTCAGGGGGCCACGAGCAGTACTTC. Encoded protein: CASSSGGHEQYF.

This clone turned up a few times. The chain links TRBV19 to TRBJ2-2; 11 nucleotides match TRBD2. The CDR3 runs 17 residues. Germline V CDR1 and CDR2: LNHDA, SQIVND (reference sequence). Germline trimming cut 7 bases from V and 5 bases from J; bases unmatched to any gene: 12. CDR3 in amino acids: CASINRVTSGVTGELFF. The CDR3 nucleotides read TGTGCCAGTATAAACAGGGTGACTAGCGGGGTTACCGGGGAGCTGTTTTTT.

This chain uses TRBV20-1 with TRBJ2-3, with D hard to call. The germline V and J ends were trimmed by 5 bases and 6 bases, with 9 bases remaining between them. The CDR3 totals 11 residues. Germline V CDR1 and CDR2: DFQATT, SNEGSKA (reference sequence). CDR3: CSAGLRDTQYF. The CDR3 DNA reads as TGCAGTGCTGGTTTACGGGATACGCAGTATTTT.

The chain is built from TRBV15 and TRBJ1-1, with D perhaps matching TRBD1 (5 bases). This CDR3 comprises 13 residues. Trimming removed 3 bases from V and 7 bases from J, with 12 bases in between. The germline gives CDR1 LNHNV, CDR2 YYDKDF (reference sequence). CDR3 sequence reads: CATSRFGASEAFF. CDR3 in DNA: TGTGCCACCAGCAGGTTTGGGGCCAGTGAAGCTTTCTTT.

In its sample, this clone was seen once. The genes are TRBV9 and TRBJ1-2; 7 positions match TRBD1. This CDR3 comprises 15 residues. V shed 4 bases and J 0 bases; nucleotides not matched to a gene: 6. Per germline, CDR1 SGDLS and CDR2 YYNGEE. This chain's CDR3 is CASSLTGTANYGYTF. CDR3 DNA: TGTGCCAGCAGCTTAACCGGGACAGCTAACTATGGCTACACCTTC.

The chain links TRBV7-2 to TRBJ1-4; 7 bases map to TRBD1. CDR1 and CDR2 (germline): SGHTA, FQGNSA. The CDR3 spans 15 residues. The V gene end was trimmed by 3 bases and the J gene end by 1 base; junction bases not matched to a gene: 2. The CDR3 here is CASSLYRGTNEKLFF. The CDR3 region has the DNA TGTGCCAGCAGCTTGTACAGGGGAACTAATGAAAAACTGTTTTTT.

The chain is built from TRBV19 and TRBJ2-7, with a weak D call TRBD1 (5 bases). The CDR3 is made up of 15 amino acids. Trimming shortened V by 5 bases and J by 3 bases, and 17 bases separated the two germline ends. Germline V gene sequence: CDR1 LNHDA, CDR2 SQIVND (reference sequence). The chain's CDR3 is CASSVTAPRGYEQYF. The DNA of the CDR3 is TGTGCCAGTAGTGTGACAGCCCCACGAGGCTACGAGCAGTACTTC.

The chain recombines TRBV19 with TRBJ1-5; D perhaps matches TRBD1 (6 bases). The CDR3 has 15 amino acids. CDR1 is LNHDA, CDR2 SQIVND, per germline (reference sequence). With 7 bases removed from V and 4 bases from J, the gap between germline ends came to 17 bases. CDR3 sequence reads: CASIPGAGSNQPQHF. The CDR3 DNA is TGTGCCAGTATCCCAGGGGCCGGTTCTAATCAGCCCCAGCATTTT.

The table lists this clone with a count of one. The J gene is TRBJ2-5, the V gene TRBV6-2 or TRBV6-3; D may be TRBD2 (6 bases). Germline V gene data show CDR1 as MNHEY and CDR2 as SVGEGT. This CDR3 contains 15 residues. V dropped 5 bases and J dropped 2 bases, with 15 bases sitting between them. CDR3 in amino acids: CASSETGTLQETQYF. The CDR3 DNA sequence: TGTGCCAGCAGTGAGACCGGGACTCTACAAGAGACCCAGTACTTC.

The chain carries TRBV6-6 and TRBJ1-1, with TRBD1 identical over 11 bases. This CDR3 contains 14 residues. V lost 7 bases, J lost 5 bases, and 6 bases stayed unmatched. Germline V gives CDR1 MNHNY, CDR2 SVGAGI (reference sequence). The DNA of the CDR3 is TGTGCCAGCACACCCGGGACAGGGGGAACTGAAGCTTTCTTT. It is translated as CASTPGTGGTEAFF.

The chain employs TRBV5-1 and TRBJ1-2; 11 nucleotides align to TRBD1. Germline V gives CDR1 SGHRS, CDR2 YFSETQ. V was clipped by 3 bases and J by 4 bases; unmatched bases: 11. The CDR3 is made up of 17 amino acids. The CDR3 protein is CASSWAEGTGGSYGYTF. The CDR3 region has the DNA TGCGCCAGCAGCTGGGCAGAGGGGACAGGGGGGTCCTATGGCTACACCTTC.

The gene calls are TRBV6-2 or TRBV6-3 and TRBJ1-5; D remains unclear. Germline lookup yields CDR1 MNHEY and CDR2 SVGEGT. This CDR3 comprises 14 residues. V lost 2 bases, J lost 10 bases, and 15 bases lay in between. CDR3 sequence reads: CASSYLTGARPQHF. Written as DNA, the CDR3 is TGTGCCAGCAGTTACCTAACCGGAGCGCGACCCCAGCATTTT.

The chain couples TRBV4-3 to TRBJ1-2, with 9 bases that match TRBD1. The germline CDR1 and CDR2 sequences are LGHNA and YSLEER. The trim removed 0 bases at V and 4 bases at J, leaving 3 bases unmatched. This CDR3 is built from 15 residues. CDR3 amino acids: CASSQEGTGTYGYTF. The CDR3 nucleotides read TGCGCCAGCAGCCAAGAGGGGACAGGGACCTATGGCTACACCTTC.

The chain recombines TRBV21-1 with TRBJ2-7; the table's D call, TRBD1, has no DNA check behind it. TRBV21-1 is a listed pseudogene. This CDR3 spans 14 amino acids. This CDR3 reads CASSKARHFYEQYF. CDR3 nucleotides: TGTGCCAGCAGCAAAGCTCGACACTTCTACGAGCAGTACTTC.